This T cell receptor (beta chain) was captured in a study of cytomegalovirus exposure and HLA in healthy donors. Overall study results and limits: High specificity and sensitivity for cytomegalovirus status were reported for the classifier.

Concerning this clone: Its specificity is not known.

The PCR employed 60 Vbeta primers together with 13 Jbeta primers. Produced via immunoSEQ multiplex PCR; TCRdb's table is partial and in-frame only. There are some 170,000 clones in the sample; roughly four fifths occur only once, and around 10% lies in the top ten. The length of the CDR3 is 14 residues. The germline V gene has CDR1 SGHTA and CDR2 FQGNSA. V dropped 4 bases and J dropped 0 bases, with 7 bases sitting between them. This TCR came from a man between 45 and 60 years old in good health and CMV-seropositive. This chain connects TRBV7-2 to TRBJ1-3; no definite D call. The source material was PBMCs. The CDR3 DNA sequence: TGTGCCAGCAGCTCCCTAGGCTCTGGAAACACCATATATTTT. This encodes CASSSLGSGNTIYF.